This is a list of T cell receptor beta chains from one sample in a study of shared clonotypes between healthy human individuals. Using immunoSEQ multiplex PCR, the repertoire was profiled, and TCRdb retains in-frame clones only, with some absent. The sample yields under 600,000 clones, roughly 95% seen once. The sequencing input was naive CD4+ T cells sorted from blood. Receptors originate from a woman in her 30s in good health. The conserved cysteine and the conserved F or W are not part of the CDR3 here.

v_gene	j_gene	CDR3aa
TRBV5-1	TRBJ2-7	ASRPGLATALAQY
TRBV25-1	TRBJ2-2	ASSEYKFGTTTGELF
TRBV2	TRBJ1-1	ASNNNRGGTEAF
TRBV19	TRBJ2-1	ASSLDRDNEQF
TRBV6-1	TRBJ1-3	ASSEQGAGNTIY
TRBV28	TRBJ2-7	ASSPWATEQY
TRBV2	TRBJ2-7	ASTQQGPSSYEQY
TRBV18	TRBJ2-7	ASSDGQESYEQY
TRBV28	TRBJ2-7	ASSLGQGAYEQY
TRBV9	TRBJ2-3	ASSVATGGRATDTQY
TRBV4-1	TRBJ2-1	ASSQAGTSAYNEQF
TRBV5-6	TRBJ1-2	ASSLGDRGFYGYT
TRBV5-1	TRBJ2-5	ASSLARDGQETQY
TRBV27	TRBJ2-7	ASSWAGGEPYEQY
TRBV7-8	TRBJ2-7	ASSLEGSGRFPSYEQY
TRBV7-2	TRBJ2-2	ASSLRAGGSGELF
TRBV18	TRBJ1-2	ASSPPGARATGYT
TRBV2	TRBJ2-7	ASRVNPSGSSYEQY
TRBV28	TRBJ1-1	ASDKTTPGTEAF
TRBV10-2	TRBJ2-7	ASRDSYEQY
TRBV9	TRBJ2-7	ASSAEADPRYEQY
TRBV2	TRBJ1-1	ASRAAGSNEAF
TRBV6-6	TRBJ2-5	ASSPWTSGGLAQY
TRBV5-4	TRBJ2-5	ASSLDGQRQETQY
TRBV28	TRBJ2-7	ASSLAGGAGGVDEQY
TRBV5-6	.	ASSRDSSSYEQY
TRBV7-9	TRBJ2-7	ASSSPGLYEQY
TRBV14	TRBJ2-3	ASSWTPSTDTQY
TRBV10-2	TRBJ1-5	ASSTGTGGNQPQH
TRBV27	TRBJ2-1	ASSSLLLLTEQF
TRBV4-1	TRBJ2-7	ASSQAPLRDYEQY
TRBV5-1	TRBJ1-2	ASSLEGSDGYT
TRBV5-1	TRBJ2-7	ASSLGDRVDEQY